This T cell receptor beta chain was identified in a study of cytomegalovirus exposure and HLA in healthy donors. Study-level results: The presence/absence work took it that sequencing depth was about the same across donors.

The PCR made use of 60 Vbeta and 13 Jbeta primers. Assay used: immunoSEQ multiplex PCR; TCRdb lists only in-frame clones, some missing. Its clone listing holds just under 90,000 clones. Concerning this clone itself: What it recognizes is unknown. The sample contains more than one DNA sequence encoding this CDR3.

This CDR3 has 15 amino acids. CDR1 and CDR2 (germline): SGDLS, YYNGEE. V was clipped by 3 bases and J by 7 bases; unmatched bases: 8. The sequence was collected from a girl aged 10-17 years in good health and CMV-seropositive. The chain has TRBV9 and TRBJ1-3; TRBD1 agrees at 9 bases. Sequences were obtained from PBMCs. DNA for the CDR3: TGTGCCAGCAGCGCGGACAGGGGATCGGGTAACACCATATATTTT. Translated, it gives CASSADRGSGNTIYF.